This T cell receptor beta chain was found in a study of monozygotic twins with inflammatory bowel disease. There are 12 residues in the CDR3. The germline V gene has CDR1 SGHRS and CDR2 YFSETQ. Following a re-call of the 5' RACE reads, TCRdb has one entry per CDR3 protein and lacks DNA. Its table lists approximately 160,000 distinct CDR3 sequences. The chain carries TRBV5-1 and TRBJ2-7; checking the TCRdb D call of TRBD2 is not possible without DNA. The clonotype was recovered from a human donor with ulcerative colitis or Crohn's disease, or a healthy co-twin of an affected twin (not recorded which). The material sequenced was blood. CDR3 sequence reads: CASSSTQRVEYF.